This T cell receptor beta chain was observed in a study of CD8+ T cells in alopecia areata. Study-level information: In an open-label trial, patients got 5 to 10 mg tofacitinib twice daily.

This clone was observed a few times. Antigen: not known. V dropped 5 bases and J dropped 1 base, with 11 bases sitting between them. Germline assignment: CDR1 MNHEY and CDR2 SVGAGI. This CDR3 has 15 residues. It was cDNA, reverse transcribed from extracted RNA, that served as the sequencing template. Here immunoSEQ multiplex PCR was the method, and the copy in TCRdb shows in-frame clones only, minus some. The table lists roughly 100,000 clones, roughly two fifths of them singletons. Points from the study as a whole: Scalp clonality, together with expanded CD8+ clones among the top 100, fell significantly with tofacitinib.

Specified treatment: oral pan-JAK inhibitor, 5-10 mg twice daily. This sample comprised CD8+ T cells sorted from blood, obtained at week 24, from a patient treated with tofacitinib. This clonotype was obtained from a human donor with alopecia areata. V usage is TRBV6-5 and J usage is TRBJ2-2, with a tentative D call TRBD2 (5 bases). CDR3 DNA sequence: TGTGCCAGCAGTCCCCGGACTGTGAACACCGGGGAGCTGTTTTTT. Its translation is CASSPRTVNTGELFF.